This T cell receptor (beta chain) was retrieved from a study of blood T cell repertoires in COVID-19. In germline, CDR1 is MNHEY, CDR2 SMNVEV (reference sequence). V lost 6 bases and J lost 11; bases outside the gene matches: 5. The CDR3 is made up of 12 amino acids. The method was immunoSEQ multiplex PCR; TCRdb's version includes in-frame clones alone and lacks a portion of them. The profile shows 110,000 or so clones, around 85% of them singletons. This sequence originates from a human donor in a cohort sampled during active COVID-19. Sequenced material: peripheral blood. The chain recombines TRBV27 with TRBJ1-5; 9 nucleotides align to TRBD1. The CDR3 region is CASSRTGETQHF. CDR3 nucleotide sequence: TGTGCCAGCAGCCGGACAGGGGAAACCCAGCATTTT.